The sequence of this T cell receptor (beta chain) was determined in a study of cytomegalovirus exposure and HLA in healthy donors. The study, taken as a whole, reports: Among TCR beta chains, those listed as cytomegalovirus-associated numbered about 160. A later analysis found most CMV-associated TCR beta chains apparently HLA-restricted.

The PCR ran on 60 Vbeta and 13 Jbeta primers. Here immunoSEQ multiplex PCR was the method, and the copy in TCRdb shows in-frame clones only, minus some. The sample records about 170,000 clones, less than 85% being singletons. Of note for this clone: Its target is not known.

Every donor was a healthy person donating bone marrow. The sequence derives from a male donor in good health and CMV-seronegative. The sequencing input was PBMCs.

CDR3 in amino acids: CASRGTARTEAFF. The CDR3 nucleotides read TGTGCCAGCAGAGGGACAGCGCGCACTGAAGCTTTCTTT. The V and J genes are TRBV2 and TRBJ1-1; TRBD1 aligns across 7 bases. The germline V gene encodes CDR1 SNHLY and CDR2 FYNNEI. The J segment lost 4 bases and the V segment lost 6 bases, leaving 5 bases of the junction unmatched. The CDR3 extends over 13 amino acids.